This passage covers 10 T cell receptor beta chains from one sample sequenced in a study of glioma-infiltrating T cells after dendritic cell vaccination. This table comes from immunoSEQ multiplex PCR, and its TCRdb copy is limited to in-frame clones, with some not included. The sample has 65,000 to 90,000 clones, almost 85% seen once. Specimen: blood, collected before dendritic cell vaccination. These receptors all stem from a human donor with glioblastoma.

The chain has TRBV6-5 and TRBJ2-5; tentatively, D is TRBD2 (5 bases). The CDR3 has 13 amino acids. V shed 2 bases and J shed 5 bases, with 9 bases lying between them. The V gene's germline CDR1 is MNHEY and CDR2 SVGAGI. The CDR3 here is CASSYGGGETQYF. For the CDR3, the DNA is TGTGCCAGCAGTTACGGCGGCGGGGAGACCCAGTACTTC.

The chain couples TRBV7-8 to TRBJ2-3, with 9 bases fitting TRBD2. The V segment lost 2 bases and the J segment 0 bases; nucleotides outside the gene matches: 6. There are 17 residues in the CDR3. The germline V gene has CDR1 SGHVS and CDR2 FQNEAQ. The CDR3 sequence is CASSLRERGVSTDTQYF. CDR3 DNA: TGTGCCAGCAGCTTAAGAGAGCGGGGGGTGAGCACAGATACGCAGTATTTT.

This clone was seen once. In DNA form, the CDR3 reads TGCAGCGGGGGGGATCTCTCCGGGGCCAACGTCCTGACTTTC. Its protein is CSGGDLSGANVLTF. The chain employs TRBV29-1 and TRBJ2-6, with TRBD2 as a possible D gene (6 bases). Per germline, CDR1 SQVTM and CDR2 ANQGSEA. This CDR3 is built from 14 residues. Trimming cost V 7 bases and J 4 bases, with 14 bases left between them.

The rearrangement links TRBV2 to TRBJ2-3; TRBD2 might be the D (6 bases). CDR1 is SNHLY, CDR2 FYNNEI, per germline. Trimming stripped 4 bases from V and 3 bases from J, with 17 bases between. The CDR3 loop spans 16 amino acids. Written as DNA, the CDR3 is TGTGCCAGCAGTGGGCGGGCCGGCCGGGGGACAGATACGCAGTATTTT. This encodes CASSGRAGRGTDTQYF.

The chain recombines TRBV7-2 with TRBJ1-2, with TRBD1 as a possible D gene (5 bases). V lost 0 bases to trimming and J lost 8 bases, with 7 bases between them. The CDR3 has 12 residues. The germline gives CDR1 SGHTA, CDR2 FQGNSA. As DNA, the CDR3 is TGTGCCAGCAGCTTAGCGGGGCTCGGCTACACCTTC. Translating it yields CASSLAGLGYTF.

J is TRBJ2-3 and V is TRBV7-2; D ambiguous. The CDR3 has 15 residues. CDR1 SGHTA and CDR2 FQGNSA come from the germline V gene. Deletions cut 5 bases from V and 3 bases from J, with 15 bases between. DNA of the CDR3: TGTGCCAGCAGCCTGCATGGCTTTCCTACAGATACGCAGTATTTT. Protein sequence: CASSLHGFPTDTQYF.

The V and J genes are TRBV7-3 and TRBJ2-1, with D maybe TRBD1 (6 bases). The CDR3 is made up of 14 amino acids. V shed 1 base and J shed 3 bases, with 7 bases lying between them. In germline, CDR1 is SGHTA, CDR2 FQGTGA. The CDR3: CASSLMDSYNEQFF. The CDR3 DNA reads as TGTGCCAGCAGCTTAATGGACAGCTACAATGAGCAGTTCTTC. Full variable domain (missing parts from reference TRBV7-3 and TRBJ2-1): GAGVSQTPSNKVTEKGKYVELRCDPISGHTALYWYRQSLGQGPEFLIYFQGTGAADDSGLPNDRFFAVRPEGSVSTLKIQRTERGDSAVYLCASSLMDSYNEQFFGPGTRLTVL.

The CDR3 spells CASSKGLAGGSSYNEQFF. CDR3 coding DNA: TGTGCCAGTAGTAAGGGACTAGCGGGAGGCTCATCCTACAATGAGCAGTTCTTC. The rearrangement uses TRBV19 and TRBJ2-1, with 15 bases that match TRBD2. Germline CDR1 and CDR2: LNHDA and SQIVND (reference sequence). Germline trimming cut 4 bases from V and 1 base from J; bases unmatched to any gene: 5. The CDR3 spans 18 residues.

This clone came up a few times. The chain uses TRBV6-1 and TRBJ1-6; TRBD1 agrees at 8 bases. The V gene end was trimmed by 0 bases and the J gene end by 6 bases; junction bases not matched to a gene: 7. This CDR3 region has 17 residues. Germline V lookup: CDR1 MNHNS, CDR2 SASEGT. The CDR3 here is CASSEALQGASNSPLHF. The CDR3 nucleotides are TGTGCCAGCAGTGAAGCGCTTCAGGGGGCAAGTAATTCACCCCTCCACTTT.

This clone was counted between two and nine times. The rearrangement joins TRBV19 to TRBJ1-4; 11 bases agree with TRBD1. V trimming: 7 bases; J trimming: 8 bases; junction bases outside the gene matches: 9. Per germline, CDR1 LNHDA and CDR2 SQIVND (reference sequence). This CDR3 region has 15 residues. Here the CDR3 reads CASIGQGAQAEKLFF. The CDR3 DNA follows: TGTGCCAGTATTGGACAGGGGGCGCAGGCGGAAAAACTGTTTTTT.